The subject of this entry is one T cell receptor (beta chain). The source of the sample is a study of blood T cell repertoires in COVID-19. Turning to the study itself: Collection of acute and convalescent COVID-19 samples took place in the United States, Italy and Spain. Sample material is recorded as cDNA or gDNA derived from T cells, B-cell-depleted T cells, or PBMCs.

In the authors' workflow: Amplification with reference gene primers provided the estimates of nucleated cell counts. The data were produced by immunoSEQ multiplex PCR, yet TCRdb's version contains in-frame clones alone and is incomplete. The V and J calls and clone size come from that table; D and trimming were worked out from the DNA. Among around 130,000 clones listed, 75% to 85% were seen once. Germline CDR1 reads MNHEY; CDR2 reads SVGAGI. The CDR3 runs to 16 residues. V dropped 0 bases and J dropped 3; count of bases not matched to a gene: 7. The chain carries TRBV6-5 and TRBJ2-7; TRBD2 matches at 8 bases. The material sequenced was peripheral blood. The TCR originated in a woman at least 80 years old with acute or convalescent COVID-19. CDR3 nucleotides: TGTGCCAGCAGTTACTCGGTTCTAGCGGGTGGCTACGAGCAGTACTTC. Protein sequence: CASSYSVLAGGYEQYF.